This TCR beta chain is drawn from a study of early T cells in non-severe SARS-CoV-2 infection. The wider study: The input, bulk RNA from unsorted whole blood, was sequenced, and chains were unpaired. The study, taken as a whole, reports: The matching step, a VDJdb search, favored anti-spike CD8 responses and missed private and CD4 specificities.

cDNA molecules, individually, were tagged with unique molecular identifiers. Via MiXCR, TCRdb re-called the 5' RACE reads, giving one row per CDR3 protein. The data contain roughly 30,000 distinct CDR3 sequences, under 6% of them singletons. A few counts support this clonotype. Its antigen remains unknown. V gave up 2 bases and J gave up 3 bases, with 8 bases separating them. The CDR3 contains 14 residues. Germline CDR1 is SGHKS and CDR2 is YYEKEE (reference sequence). The sequenced material came from whole blood. The chain is built from TRBV5-5 and TRBJ2-2; no reliable D call. The source of this sequence is an adult who was a healthcare worker with PCR-confirmed SARS-CoV-2 infection or an uninfected control (not recorded which). CDR3 region: CASSFHGYTGELFF. The CDR3 DNA reads as TGTGCCAGCAGCTTTCATGGGTACACCGGGGAGCTGTTTTTT. The full variable domain, completed using reference TRBV5-5 and TRBJ2-2, is DAGVTQSPTHLIKTRGQQVTLRCSPISGHKSVSWYQQVLGQGPQFIFQYYEKEERGRGNFPDRFSARQFPNYSSELNVNALLLGDSALYLCASSFHGYTGELFFGEGSRLTVL.